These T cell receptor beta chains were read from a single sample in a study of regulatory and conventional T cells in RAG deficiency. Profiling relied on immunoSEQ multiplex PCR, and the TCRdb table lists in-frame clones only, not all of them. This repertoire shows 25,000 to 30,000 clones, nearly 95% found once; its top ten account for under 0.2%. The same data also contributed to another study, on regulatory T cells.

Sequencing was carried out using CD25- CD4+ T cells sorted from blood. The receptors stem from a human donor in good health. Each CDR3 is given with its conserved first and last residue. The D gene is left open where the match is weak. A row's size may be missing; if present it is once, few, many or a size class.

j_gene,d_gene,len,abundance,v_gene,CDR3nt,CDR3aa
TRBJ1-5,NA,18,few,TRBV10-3,TGTGCCATCAGTGAGATGGGCAGGTCAGAGGGAGGCTATCAGCCCCAGCATTTT,CAISEMGRSEGGYQPQHF
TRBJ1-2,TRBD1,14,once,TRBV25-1,TGTGCCAGCAGTCGAAGGACAGGGGATTATGGCTACACCTTC,CASSRRTGDYGYTF
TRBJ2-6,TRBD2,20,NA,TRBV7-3,TGTGCCAGCAGCTTAAAGTCCTTAGGGAGCGGGGCCTCTGGGGCCAACGTCCTGACTTTC,CASSLKSLGSGASGANVLTF
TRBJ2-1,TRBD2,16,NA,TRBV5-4,TGTGCCAGCAGCCCAAAGGGCGGGGGGGGTTTCAATGAGCAGTTCTTC,CASSPKGGGGFNEQFF
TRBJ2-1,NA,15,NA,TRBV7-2,TGTGCCAGCAGCCCTCGAATCGAGCTTGGCAATGAGCAGTTCTTC,CASSPRIELGNEQFF
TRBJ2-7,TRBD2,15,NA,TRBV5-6,TGTGCCAGCAGCCCGCGACTAGCCCCGCCCGACGAGCAGTACTTC,CASSPRLAPPDEQYF
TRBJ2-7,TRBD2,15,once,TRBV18,TGTGCCAGCTCACCATCGGCGGGGGTGAAGGACGAGCAGTACTTC,CASSPSAGVKDEQYF
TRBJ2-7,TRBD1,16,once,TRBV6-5,TGTGCCAGCAGTTACGGACCGGACAGGGGGCGGTACGAGCAGTACTTC,CASSYGPDRGRYEQYF
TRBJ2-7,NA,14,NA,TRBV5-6,TGTGCCAGCAGCTTGAGGGGCAGCCAGTACGAGCAGTACTTC,CASSLRGSQYEQYF
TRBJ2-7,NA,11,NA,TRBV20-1,TGCAGTGCTAGAAGGGGAGGCGAGCAGTACTTC,CSARRGGEQYF
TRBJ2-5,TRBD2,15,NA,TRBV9,TGTGCCAGCAGCTCCCCCTTTGAGCGGGGGTCGACCCAGTACTTC,CASSSPFERGSTQYF
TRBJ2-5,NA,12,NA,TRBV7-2,TGTGCCAGCAGCGCGACTGGGGAGACCCAGTACTTC,CASSATGETQYF
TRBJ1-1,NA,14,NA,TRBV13,TGTGCCAGCAGCCCACCATTTCGGGGCACTGAAGCTTTCTTT,CASSPPFRGTEAFF
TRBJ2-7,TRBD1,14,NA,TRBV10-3,TGTGCCATCAGTGTACGGCAGGGGGCTGGTGAGCAGTACTTC,CAISVRQGAGEQYF
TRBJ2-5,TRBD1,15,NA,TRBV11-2,TGTGCCAGCACACGACAGGGGGCGACCAGGGAGACCCAGTACTTC,CASTRQGATRETQYF
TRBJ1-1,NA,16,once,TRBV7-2,TGTGCCAGCAGCCATACAAATCAGGGAAGGTACACTGAAGCTTTCTTT,CASSHTNQGRYTEAFF
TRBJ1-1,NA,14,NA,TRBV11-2,TGTGCCAGCAGCTTAGCAGGGCTGAACACTGAAGCTTTCTTT,CASSLAGLNTEAFF
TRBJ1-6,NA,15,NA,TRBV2,TGTGCCAGCAGTGAGTTTCAGGGAATAGATTCACCCCTCCACTTT,CASSEFQGIDSPLHF
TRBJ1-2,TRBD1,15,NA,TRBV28,TGTGCCAGCAGCTACCGCGGGACAGCCTTGGAGGGCTACACCTTC,CASSYRGTALEGYTF
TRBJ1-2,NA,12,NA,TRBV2,TGTGCCAGCAGTGAAGACAGCTATGGCTACACCTTC,CASSEDSYGYTF
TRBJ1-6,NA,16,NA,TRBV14,TGTGCCAGCAGCCTAACTGGGGGGGTCTATAATTCACCCCTCCACTTT,CASSLTGGVYNSPLHF
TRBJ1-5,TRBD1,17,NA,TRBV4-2,TGTGCCAGCAGCCCAGGACAGGGACCAAATAGCAATCAGCCCCAGCATTTT,CASSPGQGPNSNQPQHF
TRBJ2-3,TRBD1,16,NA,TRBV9,TGTGCCAGCAGCGGGCCGGGACAGTTTAACACAGATACGCAGTATTTT,CASSGPGQFNTDTQYF
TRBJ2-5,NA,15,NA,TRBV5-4,TGTGCCAGCAGCAGGAAGGCGGGGTCACAAGAGACCCAGTACTTC,CASSRKAGSQETQYF
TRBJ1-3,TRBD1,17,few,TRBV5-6,TGTGCCAGCAGCGTCCCCGGGACAGGGGGCTCTGGAAACACCATATATTTT,CASSVPGTGGSGNTIYF
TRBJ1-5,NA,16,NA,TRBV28,TGTGCCAGCAGTCCTGTCCCGGGGGGAAACAATCAGCCCCAGCATTTT,CASSPVPGGNNQPQHF
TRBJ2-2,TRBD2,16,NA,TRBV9,TGTGTCAGCAGCGTACTAGCGGGGGCGTACACCGGGGAGCTGTTTTTT,CVSSVLAGAYTGELFF
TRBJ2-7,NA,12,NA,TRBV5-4,TGTGCCAGCAGCTTGGACATGGGCGAGCAGTACTTC,CASSLDMGEQYF
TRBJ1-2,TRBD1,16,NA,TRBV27,TGTGCCAGCAGTTTAACAGGGGCCTTATCCCATTATGGCTACACCTTC,CASSLTGALSHYGYTF
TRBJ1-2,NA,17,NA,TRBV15,TGTGCCACCAGCAGAGAGGGGGGACGCCGGATTAACTATGGCTACACCTTC,CATSREGGRRINYGYTF
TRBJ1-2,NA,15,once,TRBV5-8,TGTGCCAGCAGCTATGAAGAGAGAGGACGGGGTGGCTACACCTTC,CASSYEERGRGGYTF